This T cell receptor beta chain came from a study of naive and memory T cell subsets (TCRdb year 2017). In terms of the full investigation: An open-source, UMI-based TCR alpha and beta sequencing pipeline was applied to sorted naive and memory peripheral blood T cell subsets. IgG serology results and the functional CMV T cell responses were in complete agreement. RNA was DNase-treated and reverse transcribed with TCR constant-region primers, mostly using SuperScript III.

V was cut back by 2 bases and J by 4 bases, leaving a gap of 17 bases between them. CDR1 and CDR2 are drawn from the germline V gene (reference sequence): DFQATT, SNEGSKA. From the cysteine through the phenylalanine, the CDR3 covers 15 amino acids. The CDR3 DNA has 45 bases and is translated from base 1. The method was UMI-ligation and nested PCR. An equimolar mix of two oligonucleotides covering both TRBC1 and TRBC2 was used as the beta constant-region primer. T4 RNA ligase 1 ligated a single-stranded oligonucleotide carrying the SP2 primer and a 12-nucleotide UMI to the cDNA 3' end. Four rounds of PCR were used to amplify ligated cDNA, with nested alpha and beta constant-region primers being used together with the SP2 primer. The ligation reaction was kept at 16 degrees C for about 19-25 hours. PCR2 was typically run as a SYBR Green qPCR and stopped at a predetermined threshold to prevent over-amplification. Apart from the first purification, every purification step used Agencourt AMPure XP magnetic beads. Library quantification was done by Qubit, followed by a TapeStation check on which the main peak was expected at around 650 bp. The pooled libraries were sequenced on an Illumina MiSeq using v2 2x251 paired-end kits, which usually yielded 1-2 million reads per sample. Each sample library was pooled at around 4.1 nM, and about 5-7.5% PhiX was included to improve cluster recognition. In the authors' own workflow: Using tag matching that tolerated one base-pair mismatch, Decombinator assigned V and J genes to FASTQ reads that had been processed by Demultiplexor. Collapsinator used UMIs to correct both sequencing errors and frequency errors arising from PCR heterogeneity. CDR3Translator translated TCRs and extracted CDR3s from the conserved cysteine to the FGXG phenylalanine, flagging non-productive sequences. Repertoires were subsampled to equal numbers of UMI-defined TCRs before Gini, Shannon entropy and inverse Simpson indices were calculated. Within the linear range, a power law was fitted to clonotype abundance distributions using maximum likelihood. When run on a single naive CD8 sample, MIGEC and the pipeline yielded similar UMI counts, similar unique TCR numbers and similar clonal distributions. In one analysis, naive TCRs also found in any memory subset of the same donor were removed from the naive repertoire. A set of some 7,000 CMV-associated CDR3 sequences, compiled from VDJdb and a published dataset, was used to search the repertoires. The public sequencing data were trimmed at Q25 with fastp and processed into clonotypes with MiXCR by TCRdb, which kept only in-frame beta chains. Rows with one shared CDR3 protein collapse into an entry with the most common genes and DNA. It is TCRdb's table, rather than the study itself, that gives the V and J calls and clone size. For this sample there are 130,000 to 150,000 distinct CDR3 sequences; over 15% appear just once. About 0.14% of the sample comes from the top ten.

Separate amplification of TCR alpha and beta chain libraries was performed from the second PCR step onward. The CMV status of each donor was determined by measuring IFNgamma production from CD4+ T cells after fresh PBMCs had been stimulated overnight with CMV viral lysate. Miltenyi beads were used first to positively select CD4 T cells, and CD8 T cells were then positively selected from the CD4-negative fraction. Cells stained for CD3, CD4, CD8, CD45RA, CD27 and a live/dead dye were sorted on a BD Aria II into four subsets by CD45RA and CD27. Three healthy volunteers provided blood, and the blood of each volunteer was split into CD4 and CD8 T cells and then into four differentiation subsets. Around 0.11 L of peripheral blood was collected from each donor, and PBMC were isolated from the blood using Ficoll-Paque PLUS density-gradient centrifugation. The sorted cells were lysed in RLT buffer, after which RNA was extracted using a Qiagen RNeasy kit and kept at -80 degrees C.

Paper-wide results and their limitations: After error correction, over 90% of naive TCR sequences appeared only once, giving much steeper abundance distributions than memory subsets. Gini index rose and Shannon and inverse Simpson diversity fell from naive through CM, EM and EMRA in both CD4 and CD8 cells. A few larger clonotypes were present in naive repertoires, particularly the CD8 repertoires, and these clonotypes were possibly memory cells re-expressing CD45RA. Each clonotype was defined as a single alpha or beta chain sequence rather than as a paired alpha/beta receptor. TCR abundance followed a power law whose exponent differed between naive and memory subsets but was consistent across the three individuals. RNA-based TCR counts may be affected by expression changes linked to T cell activation and differentiation. No ground truth was available to validate the repertoire findings for the naive and memory subsets.

This clonotype was picked up a small number of times. The clone's antigen remains unknown. One base away there is no much larger clone; base qualities are not given. The chain was built from TRBV20-1 and TRBJ1-2; the D gene remains uncertain. The receptor was isolated from a human donor in good health. The sequencing sample was made of naive CD4+ T cells from blood. The sample's cell subset or site label, decoded: naive T cells, CD45RA high CD27+. Here is the DNA: TGCAGTGCTAGACCGCACCCCCCACCGACCTATGGCTACACCTTC. Its translation is CSARPHPPPTYGYTF.